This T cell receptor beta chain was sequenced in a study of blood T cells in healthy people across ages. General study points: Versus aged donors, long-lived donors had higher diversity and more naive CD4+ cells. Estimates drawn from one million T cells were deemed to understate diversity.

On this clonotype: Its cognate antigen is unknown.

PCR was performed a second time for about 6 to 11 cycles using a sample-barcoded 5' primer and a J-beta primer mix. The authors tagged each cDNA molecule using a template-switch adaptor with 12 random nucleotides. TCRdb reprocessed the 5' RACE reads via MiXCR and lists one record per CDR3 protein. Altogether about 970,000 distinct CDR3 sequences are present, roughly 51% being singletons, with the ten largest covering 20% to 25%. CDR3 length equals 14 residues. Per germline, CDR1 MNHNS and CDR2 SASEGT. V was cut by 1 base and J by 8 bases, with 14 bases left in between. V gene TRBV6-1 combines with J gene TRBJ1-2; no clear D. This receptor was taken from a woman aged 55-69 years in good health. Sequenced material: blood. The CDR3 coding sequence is TGTGCCAGCAGTGAAGTACGGGGTTCGGGCGGCTACACCTTC. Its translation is CASSEVRGSGGYTF.